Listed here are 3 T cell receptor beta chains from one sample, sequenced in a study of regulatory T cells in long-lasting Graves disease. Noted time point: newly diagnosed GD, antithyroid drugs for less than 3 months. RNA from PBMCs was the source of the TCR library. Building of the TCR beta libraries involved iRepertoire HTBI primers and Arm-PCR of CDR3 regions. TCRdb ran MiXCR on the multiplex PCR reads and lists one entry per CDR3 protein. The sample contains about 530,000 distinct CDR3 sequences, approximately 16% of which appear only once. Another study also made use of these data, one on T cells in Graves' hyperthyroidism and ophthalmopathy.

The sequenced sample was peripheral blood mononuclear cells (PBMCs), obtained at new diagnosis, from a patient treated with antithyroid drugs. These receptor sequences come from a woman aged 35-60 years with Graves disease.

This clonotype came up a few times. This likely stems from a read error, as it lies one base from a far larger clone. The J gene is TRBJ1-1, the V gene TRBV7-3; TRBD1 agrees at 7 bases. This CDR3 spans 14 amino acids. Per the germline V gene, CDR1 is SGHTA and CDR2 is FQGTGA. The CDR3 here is CASSSGTANTEALF. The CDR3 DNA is TGTGCCAGCAGCTCCGGGACAGCGAACACTGAAGCTCTCTTT.

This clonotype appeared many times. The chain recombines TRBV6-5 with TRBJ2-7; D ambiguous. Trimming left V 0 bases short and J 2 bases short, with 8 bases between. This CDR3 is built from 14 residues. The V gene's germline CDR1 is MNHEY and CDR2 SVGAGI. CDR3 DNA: TGTGCCAGCAGTTACTCCCCCGTTCCCTACGAGCAGTACTTC. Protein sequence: CASSYSPVPYEQYF.

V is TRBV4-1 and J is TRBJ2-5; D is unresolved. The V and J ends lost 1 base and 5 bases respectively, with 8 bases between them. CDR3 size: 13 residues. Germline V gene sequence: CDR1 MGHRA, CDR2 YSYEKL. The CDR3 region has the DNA TGCGCCAGCAGCCAAGTGCAGACGGAGACCCAGTACTTC. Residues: CASSQVQTETQYF.